The 9 T cell receptor beta chains below were found in one sample sequenced in a study of identical twins' blood T cells. TCRdb re-called the 5' RACE reads with MiXCR, one entry per CDR3 protein. The profile shows 300,000 to 450,000 distinct CDR3 sequences, 28% of them singletons. Sequenced: PBMCs. The source is a woman aged 18-49 years in good health.

The gene calls are TRBV3-1 and TRBJ2-1, with TRBD2 matching over 9 bases. J was trimmed by 0 bases and V by 3 bases; bases with no gene match: 6. Germline CDR1 and CDR2: LGHDT and YNNKEL (reference sequence). This CDR3 comprises 17 residues. The CDR3 protein is CASSHVLAGSSYNEQFF. The CDR3 nucleotides are TGTGCCAGCAGCCACGTTCTAGCGGGAAGCTCCTACAATGAGCAGTTCTTC.

With respect to this clonotype: Germline and junction disagree at one end, which may indicate a read error. The chain combines TRBV11-2 with TRBJ2-3, with D possibly being TRBD1 (6 bases). CDR3 length: 13 amino acids. In germline, CDR1 is SGHAT, CDR2 FQNNGV. The DNA for the CDR3 is TGTGCCAGCCTCGGACAGTTCACATATACGCAGTATTTT. It is translated as CASLGQFTYTQYF.

V and J are TRBV6-6 and TRBJ2-1; 9 positions match TRBD2. The CDR3 is made up of 17 amino acids. Per the germline V gene, CDR1 is MNHNY and CDR2 is SVGAGI (reference sequence). V shed 7 bases, J shed 0 bases, and the junction held 10 bases outside the gene matches. The DNA for the CDR3 is TGTGCCAGCACGCCAGCGGGGGGTAGGAGCTCCTACAATGAGCAGTTCTTC. As protein: CASTPAGGRSSYNEQFF.

This clonotype was counted between two and nine times. The chain carries TRBV12-3 or TRBV12-4 and TRBJ2-3; D gene uncertain. With 2 bases removed from V and 6 bases from J, the gap between germline ends came to 9 bases. The length of the CDR3 is 13 residues. CDR3 in DNA: TGTGCCAGCAGTTTATACCTGGGGGATACGCAGTATTTT. Translated, it gives CASSLYLGDTQYF.

This clonotype came up a few times. The chain has TRBV6-4 and TRBJ2-1, with D maybe TRBD2 (6 bases). CDR1 is MRHNA and CDR2 is SNTAGT in the germline V gene. Trimming shortened V by 3 bases and J by 2 bases, and 14 bases separated the two germline ends. This CDR3 has 16 residues. CDR3 protein: CASSDGGTSTYNEQFF. The CDR3 region has the DNA TGTGCCAGCAGTGATGGCGGGACTTCTACCTACAATGAGCAGTTCTTC.

This clonotype was seen at least ten times. This chain joins TRBV2 and TRBJ1-1; TRBD1 might be the D (6 bases). The germline CDR1 and CDR2 sequences are SNHLY and FYNNEI. This CDR3 has 13 amino acids. Trimming stripped 2 bases from V and 7 bases from J, with 11 bases between. The CDR3 loop reads CASSESLTGEAFF. The CDR3 coding sequence is TGTGCCAGCAGTGAATCTCTGACAGGTGAAGCTTTCTTT.

The rearrangement links TRBV6-6 to TRBJ2-7; D unclear. Germline assignment: CDR1 MNHNY and CDR2 SVGAGI (reference sequence). The V and J ends lost 5 bases and 2 bases respectively, with 13 bases between them. The CDR3 extends over 14 amino acids. Here the CDR3 DNA reads TGTGCCAGCAGTACCCAAGGTCATACCTACGAGCAGTACTTC. Translation: CASSTQGHTYEQYF.

The chain has TRBV20-1 and TRBJ1-2; no clear D gene. CDR3 size: 13 residues. CDR1 is DFQATT, CDR2 SNEGSKA, per germline (reference sequence). Trimming stripped 5 bases from V and 4 bases from J, with 14 bases between. The CDR3 DNA is TGCAGTGCTGGGCCCACCGTGGTCTATGGCTACACCTTC. This codes for CSAGPTVVYGYTF.

As for this clonotype: The junction differs from germline at one of its ends, possibly a read error. V and J are TRBV11-2 and TRBJ2-7, with TRBD1 identical over 8 bases. CDR3 size: 15 residues. CDR1 SGHAT and CDR2 FQNNGV come from the germline V gene. The CDR3 region is CAISFSAGGTYEQYF. The CDR3 DNA follows: TGTGCCATCAGCTTCTCGGCAGGGGGCACCTACGAGCAGTACTTC.